The rows below give T cell receptor beta chains drawn from one sample of a study of blood T cells in healthy people across ages. MiXCR, applied by TCRdb to the 5' RACE reads, yields one record per CDR3 protein. Of approximately 1,700,000 distinct CDR3 sequences in the sample, roughly two fifths are singletons; the top ten hold more than 20%. The specimen sequenced was blood. The receptors originated from a human donor in good health. The CDR3 runs from the conserved cysteine through the conserved F or W. Each record gives: D gene, clone size, V gene, J gene, CDR3 DNA, CDR3 protein. The D gene is left open where the match is weak. Size values are once, few and many counts, or a class for expanded clones, and some rows have none.

D: NA
size: few
V: TRBV20-1
J: TRBJ2-7
DNA: TGCAGTGCTAGAGATTTTAGAGGGGGGGCTTACAATGAGCAGTACTTC
CDR3: CSARDFRGGAYNEQYF

D: TRBD1
size: few
V: TRBV20-1
J: TRBJ2-5
DNA: TGCAGTGCTAAGGGGACAGCTCAAGAGACCCAGTACTTC
CDR3: CSAKGTAQETQYF

D: TRBD2
size: NA
V: TRBV28
J: TRBJ2-2
DNA: TGTGCCAGCAGCCTTGACCCGACTAGCGTGGGGTTCAACACCGGGGAGCTGTTTTTT
CDR3: CASSLDPTSVGFNTGELFF

D: NA
size: NA
V: TRBV19
J: TRBJ2-5
DNA: TGTGCCAGTAGTATACAGGGGATGAAAGAGACCCAGTACTTC
CDR3: CASSIQGMKETQYF

D: NA
size: few
V: TRBV4-2
J: TRBJ1-2
DNA: TGTGCCAGCAGCCGTCAGGCAGGGGTTGAACGCGGCTACACCTTC
CDR3: CASSRQAGVERGYTF

D: NA
size: NA
V: TRBV15
J: TRBJ2-1
DNA: TGTGCCACCAGCAGAGAACCGCAGGTGGTCAATGAGCAGTTCTTC
CDR3: CATSREPQVVNEQFF

D: NA
size: few
V: TRBV7-2
J: TRBJ1-1
DNA: TGTGCCAGCAGTAGGTTCGTAGCGAACACTGAAGCTTTCTTT
CDR3: CASSRFVANTEAFF

D: TRBD1
size: NA
V: TRBV5-1
J: TRBJ2-3
DNA: TGCGCCACCGGGACAGGGAACTTAGATACGCAGTATTTT
CDR3: CATGTGNLDTQYF

D: NA
size: few
V: TRBV4-3
J: TRBJ2-7
DNA: TGCGCCAGCAGCCAAGATGAGCGTCCACTCTCCTACGAGCAGTACTTC
CDR3: CASSQDERPLSYEQYF

D: TRBD2
size: NA
V: TRBV6-2/TRBV6-3
J: TRBJ2-7
DNA: TGTGCCAGCACCGTAGCGGGGGCCCTCTTCTACGAGCAGTACTTC
CDR3: CASTVAGALFYEQYF

D: TRBD1
size: NA
V: TRBV27
J: TRBJ2-7
DNA: TGTGCCAGCAGTTCACTAGGAGACAGGGGCGAGCAGTACTTC
CDR3: CASSSLGDRGEQYF

D: NA
size: once
V: TRBV6-2/TRBV6-3
J: TRBJ2-1
DNA: TGTGCCAGCTGCGGTAGACTACCATTTGCGGAGATCTACAATGAGCAGTTCTTC
CDR3: CASCGRLPFAEIYNEQFF

D: TRBD1
size: NA
V: TRBV3-1
J: TRBJ2-1
DNA: TGTGCCAGCAGCCACCTAGACAGGGGGGATGAGCAGTTCTTC
CDR3: CASSHLDRGDEQFF

D: TRBD1
size: NA
V: TRBV5-1
J: TRBJ1-4
DNA: TGCGTCAGCAGGCTCTCCGGGACAGAAAATGAAAAACTGTTTTTT
CDR3: CVSRLSGTENEKLFF

D: TRBD1
size: many
V: TRBV6-5
J: TRBJ1-2
DNA: TGTGCCAGCAGCCCCGGACAGGGAGGCTACACCTTC
CDR3: CASSPGQGGYTF

D: TRBD2
size: NA
V: TRBV29-1
J: TRBJ2-7
DNA: TGCAGCGTTGAAGGCTGGCGGGGGAGCTCCTACGAGCAGTACTTC
CDR3: CSVEGWRGSSYEQYF

D: NA
size: NA
V: TRBV2
J: TRBJ2-3
DNA: TGTGCCAGCAAATCGCAAGCAGATACGCAGTATTTT
CDR3: CASKSQADTQYF

D: TRBD1
size: many
V: TRBV7-8
J: TRBJ2-7
DNA: TGTGCCAGCAGCCTAGGGGGCGGAAGGGCCGCATTCACCCGATACCACGAGCAGTACTTC
CDR3: CASSLGGGRAAFTRYHEQYF

D: TRBD1
size: NA
V: TRBV4-1
J: TRBJ1-6
DNA: TGCGCCAGCAGCCAAGAAAAGGGAGGGGGCCCGAATTCACCCCTCCACTTT
CDR3: CASSQEKGGGPNSPLHF

D: NA
size: NA
V: TRBV4-1
J: TRBJ2-3
DNA: TGCGCCAGCAGCCAAGGTCTACCAGGAGGGGGTACAGATACGCAGTATTTT
CDR3: CASSQGLPGGGTDTQYF

D: NA
size: NA
V: TRBV25-1
J: TRBJ1-2
DNA: TGTGTCAGCAGTGCGGTAGATACAGGGTTCTATGGCTACACCTTC
CDR3: CVSSAVDTGFYGYTF

D: NA
size: NA
V: TRBV13
J: TRBJ2-7
DNA: TGTGCCAGCAGCTCGGACCCAGGACTGGGGGAAAACGAGCAGTACTTC
CDR3: CASSSDPGLGENEQYF

D: TRBD1
size: NA
V: TRBV7-3
J: TRBJ1-1
DNA: TGTGCCAGCAGCTTCGTAGACAGGGCGGAAGCTTTCTTT
CDR3: CASSFVDRAEAFF

D: TRBD1
size: NA
V: TRBV7-2
J: TRBJ1-2
DNA: TGTGCCAGCAGCTTTATTGGGACAGGGACCCTATATGGCTACACCTTC
CDR3: CASSFIGTGTLYGYTF

D: NA
size: NA
V: TRBV12-3/TRBV12-4
J: TRBJ2-1
DNA: TGTGCCAGCAGTTGGGCCCCTAGCCCCAATGAGCAGTTCTTC
CDR3: CASSWAPSPNEQFF

D: NA
size: NA
V: TRBV13
J: TRBJ2-3
DNA: TGTGCCAGCAGCTTGGTCTCGGAAACAGATACGCAGTATTTT
CDR3: CASSLVSETDTQYF

D: NA
size: NA
V: TRBV11-2
J: TRBJ2-7
DNA: TGTGCCAGCAGCTTAGGGTGGAGACAGACCTACGAGCAGTACTTC
CDR3: CASSLGWRQTYEQYF

D: NA
size: NA
V: TRBV9
J: TRBJ2-7
DNA: TGTACCAGCAGCGTTGGCGGGGTGATCTCCTACGAGCAGTACTTC
CDR3: CTSSVGGVISYEQYF